The clone carrying this T cell receptor (beta chain) was detected many times. These data originate in a study of blood T cell repertoires in COVID-19. About the study: Researchers got acute and convalescent COVID-19 samples from the United States, Italy and Spain. T cells, B-cell-depleted T cells, or PBMCs provided the cDNA or gDNA that served as material.

Original processing methods: Amplifying reference gene primers gave estimates of nucleated cell counts. TCRdb's copy holds only in-frame clones and misses some; the assay was immunoSEQ multiplex PCR. The DNA gave D and trimming, while V, J and clone size come from that table. Seen here are 200,000 to 250,000 clones, around 80% observed once, and the top ten hold around 3.5%. The CDR3 sequence is 15 residues long. Looked up from germline, CDR1 is SGHDT and CDR2 is YYEEEE. V was pared by 1 base and J by 1 base, with 9 bases between. The TCR comes from a woman under 30 with acute or convalescent COVID-19. This chain links TRBV5-6 with TRBJ1-5; D gene ambiguous. The material sequenced was peripheral blood. The CDR3 nucleotides are TGTGCCAGCAGCTTGTTTTCAGTCAGCAATCAGCCCCAGCATTTT. This gives the protein CASSLFSVSNQPQHF.